What follows is one T cell receptor (beta chain) and its context. The sample comes from a study of shared clonotypes between healthy human individuals. The CDR3 extends over 15 amino acids. Per germline, CDR1 KGHSH and CDR2 LQKENI. V lost 3 bases, J lost 6 bases, and 17 bases lay in between. Investigators spread the genomic DNA of each subset evenly over several immunoSEQ plates. Method: immunoSEQ multiplex PCR; TCRdb's copy keeps in-frame clones and lacks some. The table lists 2 million to 2.5 million clones, over 85% of them singletons. The specimen sequenced was naive CD4+ T cells from PBMCs. Subset in this sample: CD45RA+ positively selected. The rearrangement uses TRBV18 and TRBJ1-2; D gene uncertain. This clonotype was sampled from a man aged 18 to 29 in good health. Some clones in this sample may be carry-over from other donors' samples. CDR3 loop: CASSPFGGLLDGYTF. The DNA of the CDR3 is TGTGCCAGCTCACCGTTCGGAGGGCTCCTAGATGGCTACACCTTC.